The source of this T cell receptor beta chain is a study of graft-versus-host responses after intestinal transplantation (dated by TCRdb to the early 2020s). About the investigation overall: The transplants that recipients received were multivisceral, liver-intestinal, or isolated intestinal. Every recipient was given anti-thymocyte globulin induction, followed by around three years of maintenance tacrolimus and steroids. After intestinal transplantation, graft-versus-host and host-versus-graft alloreactive T cell clones in the graft, circulation and bone marrow were tracked using bulk TCR-beta CDR3 sequencing. To identify alloreactive clones, pre-transplant mixed lymphocyte reaction products were sequenced and compared with unstimulated pre-transplant donor and recipient T cells. The cohort enrolled around 23 intestinal transplant recipients including one retransplant, and a few patients lacking pretransplant specimens were excluded. A peak of at least 4% donor T cells among recipient peripheral blood mononuclear cells was the definition used for donor T cell macrochimerism. Samples from a few later patients were sequenced in-house on an Illumina MiSeq with MiXCR processing rather than by the commercial service.

Details on this clone: Its antigen remains undetermined. Within one base of it there is no much larger clone, and no base qualities were kept.

The germline V gene encodes CDR1 MNHEY and CDR2 SVGAGI. The CDR3 runs 15 amino acids, cysteine and phenylalanine included. Of all the DNA, just the CDR3 is kept, 45 bases in frame from base 1. Trimming accounts for 0 bases at V and 4 bases at J, while the number of junction bases matched to no gene is 2. Broader findings and caveats from the paper: In the allografts of patients with donor T cell macrochimerism, GvH to HvG T cell clonal ratios were high. Early after transplant, peak levels of circulating GvH clones were found to be associated with declines in HvG clones. The relatively low number and heterogeneity of intestinal transplant patients limited the conclusions. GvH clones were detected in recipient bone marrow, and some of these GvH clones were observed earlier in ileal mucosa or blood, consistent with an intestinal mucosal origin.

The time point label here, explained by the study, means: cells obtained before transplantation from donor or recipient. CD3+CD4+ and CD3+CD8+ populations were FACS-sorted from unstimulated pre-transplant donor and recipient cells taken from spleen or lymph nodes. Receptor amplification or capture employed the immunoSEQ multiplex PCR assay. For most patients, genomic DNA was isolated with the Qiagen DNeasy Blood and Tissue Kit and shipped frozen to Adaptive Biotechnologies for TCR sequencing. Adaptive Biotechnologies carried out high-throughput TCR-beta CDR3 sequencing of genomic DNA for most patients. The authors processed their data as follows. Adaptive's ImmunoSEQ software supplied the TCR sequencing data for approximately 18 patients, while MiXCR and VDJtools were used to process a few other patients. To correct CD4 versus CD8 sorting errors, any sequence found in both subsets at a frequency ratio below 5:1 was removed. CDR3 nucleotide sequences shared between donor and recipient were removed because their origin could not be assigned. At least 2-fold expansion over unstimulated cells and a minimum CFSE-low frequency of 0.002% (template counts) or 0.001% (read counts) were required for clones to be classified as alloreactive. A clone was considered mappable if detected in the sequenced pre-transplant spleen, lymph node, or MLR CFSE-low populations of the donor or recipient. Cumulative frequency of alloreactive clones was calculated as a percentage of all sequences weighted by copy number. TCRdb re-hosts the immuneACCESS table, in-frame sequences only. Its copies lack some clones; in the studies checked, an unresolved V gene accounts for under half of them, and the cause for the rest is not known. From that table come the V and J calls and clone size; the DNA was used to work out D and trimming. This sample comprises fewer than 150,000 clones, approximately 94% of them detected only once. The ten largest clonotypes hold roughly 0.15% of the sample.

This material consisted of unstimulated CD4+ T cells sorted from spleen or lymph node cells, taken before intestinal transplant. The rearranged chain carries TRBV6-5 and TRBJ1-1, with 10 central nucleotides matching TRBD1. The sequence came from a human donor who received an intestinal transplant. The CDR3 is CASSYSGQGLTEAFF. At the DNA level, the sequence is TGTGCCAGCAGTTACTCGGGACAGGGGCTCACTGAAGCTTTCTTT.